This record looks at one TCR beta chain sequence and its context. The sample carries other DNA sequences with the same CDR3. The ends lost 1 base at V and 4 bases at J; junction bases unmatched: 1. This CDR3 comprises 14 residues. Looked up from germline, CDR1 is SGDLS and CDR2 is YYNGEE. Produced via immunoSEQ multiplex PCR; TCRdb's table is partial and in-frame only. This table holds some 2,500,000 clones, 93% found once. The data originate from a study of shared clonotypes between healthy human individuals. Adult Caucasians living in Nashville, Tennessee made up all of the donors. Into CD45RA+ naive and CD45RA-negative memory subsets, the CD4+ cells were split.

This clonotype was obtained from a man aged 18 to 30 in good health. Some clones in this sample may be carry-over from other donors' samples. What was sequenced was naive CD4+ T cells from PBMCs. Sample subset: CD45RA+ positively selected. This chain uses TRBV9 with TRBJ2-2, with TRBD1 identical over 7 bases. The CDR3 DNA follows: TGTGCCAGCAGCGTAAGGGGGCTCACCGGGGAGCTGTTTTTT. Its translation is CASSVRGLTGELFF. Variable domain in full (rest from reference TRBV9 and TRBJ2-2): DSGVTQTPKHLITATGQRVTLRCSPRSGDLSVYWYQQSLDQGLQFLIQYYNGEERAKGNILERFSAQQFPDLHSELNLSSLELGDSALYFCASSVRGLTGELFFGEGSRLTVL.